The rows below give T cell receptor beta chains drawn from one sample of a study of control samples from healthy donors and cancer patients. Only in-frame clones appear in the TCRdb table, and some are missing; sequencing was by immunoSEQ multiplex PCR. The data contain some 140,000 clones, less than 90% of them singletons. The sequenced sample consisted of blood. The receptors come from a woman aged 25 to 39 in good health. Each CDR3 is given with its conserved first and last residue. D genes are given only for firm matches. Expanded clones get a size class; other rows say once, few or many, or leave the size out.

D gene	clone size	V gene	J gene	CDR3 protein	CDR3 DNA
-	few	TRBV19	TRBJ1-1	CASSLMGQAFF	TGTGCCAGTAGCCTCATGGGCCAAGCTTTCTTT
TRBD1	-	TRBV9	TRBJ2-7	CASSATGGGNEQYF	TGTGCCAGCAGCGCGACAGGGGGTGGGAACGAGCAGTACTTC
-	-	TRBV3-1/TRBV3-2	TRBJ1-2	CASSHPNREGRSGYTF	TGTGCCAGCAGCCACCCTAACAGGGAGGGTCGAAGTGGCTACACCTTC
-	-	TRBV5-4	TRBJ1-2	CASSFGAGANYGYTF	TGTGCCAGCAGCTTCGGGGCGGGCGCTAACTATGGCTACACCTTC
-	-	TRBV5-1	TRBJ1-1	CASRDGTGDTEAFF	TGCGCCAGCAGGGACGGGACGGGTGACACTGAAGCTTTCTTT
-	-	TRBV30	TRBJ1-5	CAWSAQNQPQHF	TGTGCCTGGAGTGCACAGAATCAGCCCCAGCATTTT
-	-	TRBV19	TRBJ1-2	CASSIDRPGYGYTF	TGTGCCAGTAGTATAGATAGACCCGGGTATGGCTACACCTTC
-	-	TRBV20-1	TRBJ1-5	CSAPGQPQHF	TGCAGTGCTCCCGGGCAGCCCCAGCATTTT
-	-	TRBV7-7	TRBJ2-3	CASSLDAGSTDTQYF	TGTGCCAGCAGCCTAGATGCGGGGAGCACAGATACGCAGTATTTT
-	-	TRBV24-1	TRBJ2-2	CATQETNTGELFF	TGTGCCACCCAGGAAACGAACACCGGGGAGCTGTTTTTT
-	-	TRBV24-1	TRBJ2-2	CATRGVAGELFF	TGTGCCACCAGGGGAGTCGCCGGGGAGCTGTTTTTT
TRBD1	-	TRBV28	TRBJ1-2	CASSSGTARYGYTF	TGTGCCAGCAGTTCCGGGACAGCGAGGTATGGCTACACCTTC
-	-	TRBV2	TRBJ1-1	CASRWTENTEAFF	TGTGCCAGCAGATGGACGGAGAACACTGAAGCTTTCTTT
TRBD2	-	TRBV7-3	TRBJ2-1	CASSPGTSKVNEQFF	TGTGCCAGCAGCCCCGGGACTAGTAAGGTTAATGAGCAGTTCTTC
-	-	TRBV10-3	TRBJ2-7	CAISDSAEQYF	TGTGCCATCAGTGATTCGGCCGAGCAGTACTTC
-	-	TRBV30	TRBJ2-7	CAAGHAQGNEQYF	TGTGCCGCAGGACATGCTCAGGGGAACGAGCAGTACTTC
TRBD2	-	TRBV5-1	TRBJ2-1	CASSSNGLAGENEQFF	TGCGCCAGCAGCTCCAACGGACTAGCGGGAGAGAATGAGCAGTTCTTC
TRBD2	-	TRBV3-1/TRBV3-2	TRBJ2-5	CASSQVWRGETQYF	TGTGCCAGCAGCCAAGTCTGGCGGGGGGAGACCCAGTACTTC
-	few	TRBV19	TRBJ2-4	CASSTRVQVQAKNIQYF	TGTGCCAGTAGTACCCGGGTACAGGTCCAAGCCAAAAACATTCAGTACTTC
TRBD2	-	TRBV5-4	TRBJ2-7	CASSPGPGLVAYEQYF	TGTGCCAGCAGCCCGGGGCCGGGACTAGTGGCCTACGAGCAGTACTTC
TRBD1	-	TRBV2	TRBJ1-2	CASSRRTGGGYGYTF	TGTGCCAGCAGCAGGAGGACAGGGGGTGGCTATGGCTACACCTTC
-	-	TRBV15	TRBJ2-5	CATSRGRDGTQYF	TGTGCCACCAGCAGAGGCAGGGATGGGACCCAGTACTTC
-	-	TRBV29-1	TRBJ2-7	CSVVTQPGEQYF	TGCAGCGTTGTCACCCAACCGGGGGAGCAGTACTTC
TRBD1	-	TRBV29-1	TRBJ2-2	CSVAQGIGELFF	TGCAGCGTCGCACAGGGGATCGGGGAGCTGTTTTTT
TRBD1	-	TRBV28	TRBJ1-4	CASSPTTGRREKLFF	TGTGCCAGCAGTCCGACGACAGGGAGGCGAGAAAAACTGTTTTTT
TRBD1	once	TRBV9	TRBJ1-1	CASSVGGQGSSYATFF	TGTGCCAGCAGCGTAGGGGGACAGGGGAGCTCGTACGCAACTTTCTTT
TRBD1	-	TRBV30	TRBJ1-2	CAWSLGQQGYTF	TGTGCCTGGAGCTTGGGACAGCAAGGCTACACCTTC
-	-	TRBV12-3/TRBV12-4	TRBJ1-1	CASSLAGIPEAFF	TGTGCCAGCAGTTTAGCTGGTATCCCTGAAGCTTTCTTT
-	-	TRBV6-5	TRBJ1-1	CASFWVSTEAFF	TGTGCCAGCTTCTGGGTCAGCACTGAAGCTTTCTTT
-	-	TRBV6-5	TRBJ2-3	CASSYSGGSTDTQYF	TGTGCCAGCAGTTACTCCGGCGGAAGCACAGATACGCAGTATTTT
-	-	TRBV14	TRBJ2-7	CASSQQGYEQYF	TGTGCCAGCAGCCAACAGGGTTACGAGCAGTACTTC
-	-	TRBV19	TRBJ1-2	CASSPSGNYGYTF	TGTGCCAGTAGCCCCTCGGGGAACTATGGCTACACCTTC
TRBD1	-	TRBV11-1	TRBJ1-4	CASSLGDSVNEKLFF	TGTGCCAGCAGCTTAGGGGACAGCGTGAATGAAAAACTGTTTTTT
TRBD1	-	TRBV2	TRBJ1-2	CASRVQGSHGYTF	TGTGCCAGCAGAGTACAGGGGTCACATGGCTACACCTTC
-	-	TRBV24-1	TRBJ2-2	CATSGQNTGELFF	TGTGCCACCAGTGGTCAGAACACCGGGGAGCTGTTTTTT
TRBD1	-	TRBV11-2	TRBJ1-1	CASSLRQGTLNTEAFF	TGTGCCAGCAGCCTCCGACAGGGAACCTTGAACACTGAAGCTTTCTTT
-	-	TRBV5-1	TRBJ2-7	CASRAGTVNYEQYF	TGCGCCAGCAGAGCCGGGACGGTGAACTACGAGCAGTACTTC
-	many	TRBV7-9	TRBJ2-7	CASIPIGPYEQYF	TGTGCCAGCATCCCAATTGGACCCTACGAGCAGTACTTC
-	-	TRBV6-4	TRBJ1-1	CASSVSGDVNTEAFF	TGTGCCAGCAGTGTATCAGGGGACGTGAACACTGAAGCTTTCTTT
-	-	TRBV5-1	TRBJ2-7	CASSLEPLAYYEQYF	TGCGCCAGCAGCTTGGAGCCGCTGGCCTACTACGAGCAGTACTTC
-	-	TRBV6-5	TRBJ2-5	CASSARETQYF	TGTGCCAGCAGCGCTAGGGAGACCCAGTACTTC
TRBD1	once	TRBV14	TRBJ1-3	CASSQREQGSSGNTIYF	TGTGCCAGCAGCCAAAGGGAACAGGGGTCCTCTGGAAACACCATATATTTT
-	once	TRBV2	TRBJ2-1	CASSVPRKDDEQFF	TGTGCCAGCAGTGTTCCCCGGAAAGACGATGAGCAGTTCTTC
TRBD1	-	TRBV2	TRBJ1-3	CASRGQGGENTIYF	TGTGCCAGCAGGGGACAGGGTGGTGAAAACACCATATATTTT
TRBD1	-	TRBV10-3	TRBJ1-3	CAISQGAGNTIYF	TGTGCCATCAGCCAGGGGGCTGGAAACACCATATATTTT
-	-	TRBV27	TRBJ2-7	CASSRRGDPREQYF	TGTGCCAGCAGCCGGCGGGGTGACCCCCGCGAGCAGTACTTC
-	-	TRBV3-1/TRBV3-2	TRBJ2-6	CASSQGLGSGANVLTF	TGTGCCAGCAGCCAAGGTCTAGGCTCTGGGGCCAACGTCCTGACTTTC
TRBD2	-	TRBV4-2	TRBJ2-7	CASSRLAPEEEQYF	TGTGCCAGCAGCCGACTAGCACCCGAGGAAGAGCAGTACTTC
-	-	TRBV11-2	TRBJ2-7	CASSLGSRANYEQYF	TGTGCCAGCAGCTTAGGTTCGCGGGCTAACTACGAGCAGTACTTC
TRBD1	-	TRBV5-1	TRBJ2-3	CASSPWTGVADTQYF	TGCGCCAGCAGCCCCTGGACAGGGGTGGCAGATACGCAGTATTTT
TRBD1	-	TRBV20-1	TRBJ2-2	CSASPGTGGGGELFF	TGCAGTGCTAGTCCCGGGACAGGGGGCGGCGGGGAGCTGTTTTTT
-	-	TRBV11-2	TRBJ1-2	CASSFSRGYGYTF	TGTGCCAGCAGCTTTTCCAGGGGTTATGGCTACACCTTC
TRBD1	-	TRBV30	TRBJ1-2	CAWRGQGGGGYTF	TGTGCCTGGAGGGGACAGGGAGGAGGAGGCTACACCTTC